This T cell receptor (beta chain) is from a study of shared clonotypes between healthy human individuals (dated by TCRdb to the early 2020s). At the level of the whole study: A couple of women and a few men aged 18 to 49 years were included in the cohort. For each donor, three plates each were used for CD4 naive and CD4 memory, two plates were used for CD8 naive, and one plate was used for CD8 memory. Blood TCR repertoires of roughly five healthy adults were deeply sequenced to estimate repertoire size and the extent of clonotype sharing between individuals. Different laboratories and diverse techniques were used to prepare libraries and sequence TCR repertoires, to increase sequencing depth and limit assay-specific biases. Between about 0.85 and 8.9 billion PBMCs per donor were obtained by leukapheresis.

What the study reported, not specific to this receptor: Sampling was restricted to blood, and TCR repertoires in tissues likely differ from the TCR repertoires found in blood. Pairwise subsampling indicated that sequencing depth was expected to affect the degree of clonotype sharing among donors. Because the study included only a small number of donors, the genetic and exposure-history diversity represented was limited. Rarefaction of sorted-subset datasets indicated incomplete sequencing despite the large sequencing depth. Naive subsets generally had larger estimated clonotype richness than memory subsets did. About 4.5% of naive CD4, around 3.6% of naive CD8, about 2.5% of memory CD4, and around 0.4% of memory CD8 clonotypes were shared across a few donors. Higher generation probabilities were observed for clonotypes shared by all four sorted-subset donors than for non-shared clonotypes.

Details on this clone: Its antigen is currently not known. Base qualities are not provided; no much larger clone lies one nucleotide away.

From its cysteine to its phenylalanine, the CDR3 spans 14 amino acids. Only the CDR3 region is kept as DNA, spanning 42 bases read in frame from base 1. CDR1 and CDR2 were assigned from the germline V gene as MDHEN and SYDVKM. Trimming at the junction amounts to 4 bases on V and 8 bases on J, and the germline ends lie 15 bases apart. Using the deep immunoSEQ assay, TCR CDR3 regions were amplified from genomic DNA by multiplex PCR. Extracted genomic DNA from each cell subset was spread evenly across all wells of several immunoSEQ 96-well plates, with each plate serving as a replicate. Each replicate PCR for sorted subsets received around 200 ng genomic DNA, equal to about 30,000 T cell genomes. Purified libraries were quantified with a Qubit 3.0 fluorometer, sized on a Bioanalyzer 2100, and re-quantified with the KAPA Library Quantification kit. A separate single-read 150-cycle Illumina NextSeq 550 flow cell was used to sequence each immunoSEQ 96-well plate. The original methods were these. Because only junctional sequences without quality scores were contained in the immunoSEQ output, filtering matching that applied to full-length reads could not be performed. To assign V/J genes and CDR3, sequences were annotated against IMGT germline references using PyIR, a Python wrapper for IgBLAST v1.9. Any read was removed if the V/J assignment was weak (E-value above 1e-6), the CDR3 was missing, or the read contained stop codons, out-of-frame junctions, or ambiguous translated residues. V3J clonotypes were defined by identical inferred V gene, J gene, and CDR3 amino acid sequence. The percentage overlap between two repertoires was calculated by dividing the number of shared unique clonotypes by the size of the smaller repertoire. Repertoire richness was assessed with RTK rarefaction, the Chao1 estimator, and Recon v2.1 estimates of unobserved clonotypes. For all TCRbeta clonotypes obtained by the gDNA method from several donors, generation probabilities were computed with OLGA. Held by TCRdb, this immuneACCESS table contains in-frame sequences only and omits some clones. Under half of the omission traces to an unresolved V gene where checked; the cause of the rest is unknown. Clone size and the V and J calls come from that table; the DNA yielded D and trimming. A total of about 750,000 clones appear in this sample, 85% to 95% of them only once. The leading ten clones occupy less than 25% of the sample.

CD8 naive samples were CD45RO-negative cells positively selected for CCR7, giving a CD45RA+CCR7+ population that excluded TemRA cells. The donors were healthy, HIV-negative adults with no recently reported acute infections or vaccinations. Only Caucasian adults living in Nashville, Tennessee, USA were represented among the donors. Blood was collected by leukapheresis, and PBMCs were isolated by Ficoll-Histopaque density gradient centrifugation and then cryopreserved in liquid nitrogen vapor phase. Purity and quantity of every magnetically sorted T cell population were checked by analytical flow cytometry. From each sorted fraction, genomic DNA was isolated and quantified by UV absorbance on a Nanodrop 2000c.

This receptor was taken from a man younger than 45 in good health. The sequence is built from TRBV28 and TRBJ2-1; TRBD1 is perhaps the D gene, given 6 matching bases. Sequences were obtained from naive CD8+ T cells sorted from blood. Interpreted using the paper, the cell subset or site label stands for: CD45RA+CCR7+. The DNA is as follows: TGTGCCAGCAGTTCCTATACAGGGACGGATGAGCAGTTCTTC. This translates into CASSSYTGTDEQFF.